Below, 15 T cell receptor beta chains from the same sample are listed, as sequenced in a study of CD8+ T cells in alopecia areata. Noted treatment: oral pan-JAK inhibitor, 5-10 mg twice daily. Reverse transcription of extracted RNA yielded cDNA, which provided the sequencing template. TCRdb's copy holds only in-frame clones and misses some; the assay was immunoSEQ multiplex PCR. The table lists a few hundred thousand clones, 60% of them singletons, with 0.93% in the top ten. This sample comprised CD4+ T cells sorted from blood, obtained at roughly week 52, from a patient treated with tofacitinib. The source of these receptors is a human donor with alopecia areata.

This chain uses TRBV2 with TRBJ2-7; possible D gene TRBD2, 6 bases. The CDR3 length is 11 residues. CDR1 is SNHLY and CDR2 is FYNNEI in the germline V gene. V was trimmed by 4 bases and J by 5 bases, leaving 6 bases between them. This CDR3 is CASSGEDEQYF. CDR3 bases: TGTGCCAGCAGTGGGGAGGACGAGCAGTACTTC.

CDR3 sequence reads: CASSFGLFDTDTQYF. In DNA, the CDR3 is TGTGCCAGCAGCTTTGGGCTGTTCGACACAGATACGCAGTATTTT. V usage is TRBV11-2 and J usage is TRBJ2-3; D is undetermined. This CDR3 has 15 residues. Germline CDR1 SGHAT, CDR2 FQNNGV. Trimming shortened V by 3 bases and J by 2 bases, and 12 bases separated the two germline ends. The full variable domain, in which reference TRBV11-2 and TRBJ2-3 provide the parts outside the CDR3, is EAGVAQSPRYKIIEKRQSVAFWCNPISGHATLYWYQQILGQGPKLLIQFQNNGVVDDSQLPKDRFSAERLKGVDSTLKIQPAKLEDSAVYLCASSFGLFDTDTQYFGPGTRLTVL.

The chain links TRBV29-1 to TRBJ2-7; D gene unclear. Trimming took off 4 bases at V and 2 bases at J, with 9 bases between the two ends. Germline CDR1 reads SQVTM; CDR2 reads ANQGSEA. The CDR3 spans 12 residues. DNA for the CDR3: TGCAGCGTTGGTGACCTAGCCTACGAGCAGTACTTC. Its translation: CSVGDLAYEQYF.

The table lists this clone with a count of one. A clone one base away is much larger, so this may be a read error. This sample also contains other DNA sequences that code for the same CDR3. This rearrangement joins TRBV5-6 to TRBJ2-5; D unresolved. The V end was cut by 2 bases, the J end by 2 bases, with 1 base between. The CDR3 extends over 11 amino acids. Germline CDR1 reads SGHDT; CDR2 reads YYEEEE. The CDR3 region is CASSLQETQYF. CDR3 DNA: TGTGCCAGCAGCTTACAAGAGACCCAGTACTTC.

In its sample, this clone was seen a few times. The rearrangement links TRBV11-2 to TRBJ2-1; no definite D call. Germline values: CDR1 SGHAT, CDR2 FQNNGV. Trimming took 4 bases from V and 5 from J, leaving 15 bases between them. This CDR3 contains 15 residues. The CDR3 sequence is CASSSFGRAHNEQFF. The CDR3 nucleotides read TGTGCCAGCAGCTCCTTTGGCCGGGCCCACAATGAGCAGTTCTTC.

The chain combines TRBV25-1 with TRBJ2-7; the D is unclear. There are 15 residues in the CDR3. Germline assignment: CDR1 MGHDK and CDR2 SYGVNS. The V end lost 2 bases, the J end lost 6 bases, and 17 bases lay between the germline ends. CDR3 coding DNA: TGTGCCAGCAGTGAAATGGCCCAAGTAGGCAGCGAGCAGTACTTC. Translating gives CASSEMAQVGSEQYF.

This clone appeared a few times. The rearrangement joins TRBV9 to TRBJ2-7; D remains unclear. V was trimmed by 8 bases and J by 2 bases, leaving 17 bases between them. This CDR3 spans 14 amino acids. Germline values: CDR1 SGDLS, CDR2 YYNGEE. The CDR3 DNA reads as TGTGCCAGTAGTCCAGACCCCAGCCCCTACGAGCAGTACTTC. Translation gives CASSPDPSPYEQYF.

This clone was observed once. This chain uses TRBV7-9 with TRBJ1-2; D call uncertain. Germline V gives CDR1 SEHNR, CDR2 FQNEAQ (reference sequence). The CDR3 runs 12 residues. Trimming removed 4 bases at V and 2 bases at J, with 5 bases between. This CDR3 is CASSSKNYGYTF. CDR3 DNA: TGTGCCAGCAGCTCAAAAAACTATGGCTACACCTTC.

The J gene is TRBJ2-1, the V gene TRBV25-1; D may be TRBD2 (5 bases). CDR1 is MGHDK and CDR2 is SYGVNS in the germline V gene. There are 15 residues in the CDR3. V was pared by 1 base and J by 6 bases, with 13 bases between. The CDR3 protein is CASSEFKGASNEQFF. The DNA for the CDR3 is TGTGCCAGCAGTGAATTCAAGGGAGCCAGCAATGAGCAGTTCTTC.

The genes are TRBV5-6 and TRBJ2-5, with D possibly being TRBD2 (6 bases). The CDR3 runs 15 residues. From germline, CDR1 is SGHDT and CDR2 YYEEEE. Trimming took off 2 bases at V and 3 bases at J, with 14 bases between the two ends. The CDR3 nucleotides are TGTGCCAGCAGCTTTTGGCAGGGAGGCGAAGAGACCCAGTACTTC. Its translation: CASSFWQGGEETQYF.

This clone was seen more than once but under ten times. The chain employs TRBV4-1 and TRBJ2-7; TRBD1 matches at 9 bases. Germline assignment: CDR1 MGHRA and CDR2 YSYEKL. V dropped 6 bases and J dropped 1; count of bases not matched to a gene: 7. This CDR3 has 15 residues. In DNA, the CDR3 is TGCGCCAGCAGGGCCGTTGGACAGGGGTCCTACGAGCAGTACTTC. Translated, it gives CASRAVGQGSYEQYF.

The chain combines TRBV5-1 with TRBJ2-7, with a possible D match to TRBD1 (5 bases). The CDR3 is 14 amino acids. The ends were cut back, 0 bases at V and 6 bases at J, with 13 bases in the middle. Per germline, CDR1 SGHRS and CDR2 YFSETQ. For the CDR3, the DNA is TGCGCCAGCAGCTTGGGCCAGGGCCAGGTCGAGCAGTACTTC. It encodes CASSLGQGQVEQYF.

This clone was observed a handful of times. The chain links TRBV7-9 to TRBJ2-1; maybe TRBD2 (5 bases). Germline V gene sequence: CDR1 SEHNR, CDR2 FQNEAQ (reference sequence). CDR3 size: 13 residues. V was shortened by 5 bases and J by 4 bases, with 9 bases between the two germline ends. CDR3 coding DNA: TGTGCCAGCAGCCGCCGGGGATACAATGAGCAGTTCTTC. This codes for CASSRRGYNEQFF.

The J gene is TRBJ2-5, the V gene TRBV5-4; the match to TRBD2 covers 8 bases. The CDR3 contains 18 residues. V shed 0 bases, J shed 4 bases, and the junction held 14 bases outside the gene matches. Germline V gene lookup returns CDR1 SGHNT and CDR2 YYREEE (reference sequence). CDR3 sequence (DNA): TGTGCCAGCAGCTTGGGTTTAGCGGGGTCACAAAGGCGAGAGACCCAGTACTTC. Its protein product is CASSLGLAGSQRRETQYF. The complete variable domain, with remaining parts taken from reference TRBV5-4 and TRBJ2-5, reads ETGVTQSPTHLIKTRGQQVTLRCSSQSGHNTVSWYQQALGQGPQFIFQYYREEENGRGNFPPRFSGLQFPNYSSELNVNALELDDSALYLCASSLGLAGSQRRETQYFGPGTRLLVL.

This clone has only a few counts. The rearrangement joins TRBV25-1 to TRBJ2-5; D remains ambiguous. The CDR3 length is 12 residues. Trimming cost V 5 bases and J 5 bases, with 9 bases left between them. Germline V gene lookup returns CDR1 MGHDK and CDR2 SYGVNS. As DNA, the CDR3 is TGTGCCAGCAGTAGAACTTTTGAGACCCAGTACTTC. This encodes CASSRTFETQYF.